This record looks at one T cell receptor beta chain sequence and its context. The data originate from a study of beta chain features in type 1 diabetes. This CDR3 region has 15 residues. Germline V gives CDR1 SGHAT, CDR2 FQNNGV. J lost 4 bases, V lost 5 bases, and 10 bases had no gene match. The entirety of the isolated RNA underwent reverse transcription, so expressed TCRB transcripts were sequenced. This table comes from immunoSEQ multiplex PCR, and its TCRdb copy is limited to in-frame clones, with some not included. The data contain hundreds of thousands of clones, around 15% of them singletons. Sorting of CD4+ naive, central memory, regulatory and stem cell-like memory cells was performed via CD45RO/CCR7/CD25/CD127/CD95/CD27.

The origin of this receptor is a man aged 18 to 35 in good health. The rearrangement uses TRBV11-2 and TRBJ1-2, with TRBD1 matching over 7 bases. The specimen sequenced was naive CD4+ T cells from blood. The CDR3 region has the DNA TGTGCCAGCAGCACCCCAGGGGGGACGCCCTATGGCTACACCTTC. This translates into CASSTPGGTPYGYTF.